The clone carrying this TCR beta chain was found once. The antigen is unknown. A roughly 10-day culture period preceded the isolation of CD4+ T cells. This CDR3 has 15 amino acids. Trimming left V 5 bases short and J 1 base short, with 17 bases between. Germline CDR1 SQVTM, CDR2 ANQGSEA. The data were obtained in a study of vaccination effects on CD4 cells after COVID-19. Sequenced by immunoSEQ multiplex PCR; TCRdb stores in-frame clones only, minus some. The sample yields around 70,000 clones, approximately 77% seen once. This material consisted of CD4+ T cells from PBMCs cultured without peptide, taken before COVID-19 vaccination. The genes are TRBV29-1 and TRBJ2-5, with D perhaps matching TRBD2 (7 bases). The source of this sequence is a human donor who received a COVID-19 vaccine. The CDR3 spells CSVLRKGGVQETQYF. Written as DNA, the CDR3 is TGCAGCGTTCTCCGAAAGGGGGGGGTCCAAGAGACCCAGTACTTC.